The rows below give T cell receptor beta chains drawn from one sample of a study of blood T cell repertoires in COVID-19. Sequenced by immunoSEQ multiplex PCR; TCRdb stores in-frame clones only, minus some. The table has a few hundred thousand clones, about nine tenths seen once. The sequenced sample was peripheral blood. Every receptor here comes from a woman aged 25 to 39 with active or convalescent COVID-19. Both conserved end residues are part of each CDR3. D genes are given only for firm matches. Only some rows state a clone size, as once, few, many or a class for expanded clones.

d_gene: NA
j_gene: TRBJ2-2
abundance: once
v_gene: TRBV6-5
CDR3nt: TGTGCCAGCAGCCTACAGGGTCCAACCGGGGAGCTGTTTTTT
CDR3aa: CASSLQGPTGELFF

d_gene: TRBD1
j_gene: TRBJ1-1
abundance: few
v_gene: TRBV6-1
CDR3nt: TGTGCCAGCAGTGAACCCGGGACAGGACGTTCGGCTTTCTTT
CDR3aa: CASSEPGTGRSAFF

d_gene: NA
j_gene: TRBJ2-1
abundance: few
v_gene: TRBV7-6
CDR3nt: TGTGCCAGCAGCTTAGCGGGGGCTTACAATGAGCAGTTCTTC
CDR3aa: CASSLAGAYNEQFF

d_gene: NA
j_gene: TRBJ2-3
abundance: NA
v_gene: TRBV2
CDR3nt: TGTGCCAGCGACACGGGCGGGGCAGGAGATACGCAGTATTTT
CDR3aa: CASDTGGAGDTQYF

d_gene: NA
j_gene: TRBJ2-6
abundance: once
v_gene: TRBV6-6
CDR3nt: TGTGCCAGCAGTTACTGGGGGCGGTCTGGGGCCAACGTCCTGACTTTC
CDR3aa: CASSYWGRSGANVLTF

d_gene: NA
j_gene: TRBJ1-3
abundance: NA
v_gene: TRBV11-2
CDR3nt: TGTGCCAGCAGTAATTTGAGGGGGTCTGGAAACACCATATATTTT
CDR3aa: CASSNLRGSGNTIYF

d_gene: NA
j_gene: TRBJ2-5
abundance: NA
v_gene: TRBV29-1
CDR3nt: TGCAGCGTTTCGGTCAACAGGGGGAGGGAGGAGACCCAGTACTTC
CDR3aa: CSVSVNRGREETQYF

d_gene: NA
j_gene: TRBJ1-6
abundance: NA
v_gene: TRBV4-3
CDR3nt: TGCGCCAGCAGCCAATCGGGGGGCAATAATTCACCCCTCCACTTT
CDR3aa: CASSQSGGNNSPLHF

d_gene: NA
j_gene: TRBJ2-3
abundance: NA
v_gene: TRBV7-3
CDR3nt: TGTGCCAGCAGCTCGGACCCACGGGGAGATACGCAGTATTTT
CDR3aa: CASSSDPRGDTQYF

d_gene: TRBD2
j_gene: TRBJ2-6
abundance: NA
v_gene: TRBV5-4
CDR3nt: TGTGCCAGCAGCAGGAGCGGGGGGGCGCCTGGGGCCAACGTCCTGACTTTC
CDR3aa: CASSRSGGAPGANVLTF

d_gene: TRBD1
j_gene: TRBJ2-1
abundance: NA
v_gene: TRBV6-5
CDR3nt: TGTGCCAGCAGACTAACAGGGGGCCGCTACAATGAGCAGTTCTTC
CDR3aa: CASRLTGGRYNEQFF

d_gene: NA
j_gene: TRBJ1-1
abundance: NA
v_gene: TRBV5-1
CDR3nt: TGCGCCAGCAGCGAACAATCAAACACTGAAGCTTTCTTT
CDR3aa: CASSEQSNTEAFF

d_gene: NA
j_gene: TRBJ2-2
abundance: NA
v_gene: TRBV2
CDR3nt: TGTGCCAGCTCGATCGGGAGCGCCGGGGAGCTGTTTTTT
CDR3aa: CASSIGSAGELFF

d_gene: TRBD1
j_gene: TRBJ2-1
abundance: NA
v_gene: TRBV5-5
CDR3nt: TGTGCCAGCAGCTTGGGGACAGGGAGAGGTGATGAGCAGTTCTTC
CDR3aa: CASSLGTGRGDEQFF

d_gene: NA
j_gene: TRBJ1-5
abundance: NA
v_gene: TRBV2
CDR3nt: TGTGCCAGCAGTGGGCGGACAGCTCCGGAACCCCAGCATTTT
CDR3aa: CASSGRTAPEPQHF

d_gene: TRBD2
j_gene: TRBJ2-3
abundance: NA
v_gene: TRBV5-1
CDR3nt: TGCGCCAGCAGACTAGCGGGGGCTAGCACAGATACGCAGTATTTT
CDR3aa: CASRLAGASTDTQYF

d_gene: NA
j_gene: TRBJ1-2
abundance: NA
v_gene: TRBV5-1
CDR3nt: TGCGCCAGCAGCTCCGGGGGTCAGCGGGGAGGGGATGGCTACACCTTC
CDR3aa: CASSSGGQRGGDGYTF

d_gene: NA
j_gene: TRBJ2-1
abundance: NA
v_gene: TRBV29-1
CDR3nt: TGCAGCGCCATAAGCGGAAGCTCCTACAATGAGCAGTTCTTC
CDR3aa: CSAISGSSYNEQFF

d_gene: NA
j_gene: TRBJ1-2
abundance: NA
v_gene: TRBV13
CDR3nt: TGTGCCAGCAGCCCATCGGACACTTACTATGGCTACACCTTC
CDR3aa: CASSPSDTYYGYTF

d_gene: TRBD2
j_gene: TRBJ2-7
abundance: NA
v_gene: TRBV29-1
CDR3nt: TGCAGCGTAGCTCTAGCGGGAAGCTCCTACGAGCAGTACTTC
CDR3aa: CSVALAGSSYEQYF

d_gene: TRBD1
j_gene: TRBJ2-3
abundance: NA
v_gene: TRBV7-8
CDR3nt: TGTGCCAGCAGCTCCGGACCGGGACAGGGCCCAGATACGCAGTATTTT
CDR3aa: CASSSGPGQGPDTQYF

d_gene: NA
j_gene: TRBJ2-3
abundance: NA
v_gene: TRBV15
CDR3nt: TGTGCCACCAGCAGTCCCGGGGACACAGATACGCAGTATTTT
CDR3aa: CATSSPGDTDTQYF

d_gene: TRBD1
j_gene: TRBJ1-2
abundance: NA
v_gene: TRBV2
CDR3nt: TGTGCCAGCAGGGGAAGGGACAGCCAATCTCACTATGGCTACACCTTC
CDR3aa: CASRGRDSQSHYGYTF

d_gene: NA
j_gene: TRBJ2-7
abundance: few
v_gene: TRBV12-3/TRBV12-4
CDR3nt: TGTGCCAGCAGTTCGGACAGCTACGAGCAGTACTTC
CDR3aa: CASSSDSYEQYF

d_gene: TRBD1
j_gene: TRBJ1-2
abundance: NA
v_gene: TRBV15
CDR3nt: TGTGCCACCAGCAGAGCGCCCCCCCGGGACAGGGGGGTCTATGGCTACACCTTC
CDR3aa: CATSRAPPRDRGVYGYTF

d_gene: TRBD1
j_gene: TRBJ2-4
abundance: NA
v_gene: TRBV2
CDR3nt: TGTGCCAGTGGAACCCCGCAGGGCCCAGGGGGCATTCAGTACTTC
CDR3aa: CASGTPQGPGGIQYF

d_gene: NA
j_gene: TRBJ2-5
abundance: NA
v_gene: TRBV6-5
CDR3nt: TGTGCCAGCAGCGCCTTAGAGGACCAGTACTTC
CDR3aa: CASSALEDQYF

d_gene: TRBD1
j_gene: TRBJ1-1
abundance: NA
v_gene: TRBV7-2
CDR3nt: TGTGCCAGCAGCGTCGGGGGACAGGGGAGGACTGAAGCTTTCTTT
CDR3aa: CASSVGGQGRTEAFF

d_gene: TRBD1
j_gene: TRBJ2-5
abundance: NA
v_gene: TRBV6-5
CDR3nt: TGTGCCAGCAGTCGCCCGGGGACAGTAGGAGAGACCCAGTACTTC
CDR3aa: CASSRPGTVGETQYF

d_gene: TRBD1
j_gene: TRBJ1-2
abundance: NA
v_gene: TRBV7-8
CDR3nt: TGTGCCAGCAGCTTCACAGGGGTTGGCTACACCTTC
CDR3aa: CASSFTGVGYTF

d_gene: TRBD1
j_gene: TRBJ1-2
abundance: few
v_gene: TRBV11-3
CDR3nt: TGTGCCAGCAGCGAGGGGACAGGGGCCGGCTACACCTTC
CDR3aa: CASSEGTGAGYTF

d_gene: TRBD1
j_gene: TRBJ1-1
abundance: NA
v_gene: TRBV9
CDR3nt: TGTGCCAGCGGCATAAGAAGGGACAGGGTCGACACTGAAGCTTTCTTT
CDR3aa: CASGIRRDRVDTEAFF

d_gene: TRBD1
j_gene: TRBJ1-2
abundance: NA
v_gene: TRBV6-2/TRBV6-3
CDR3nt: TGTGCCAGCAGTTACTCTCCGGGACAGCCGAACTATGGCTACACCTTC
CDR3aa: CASSYSPGQPNYGYTF

d_gene: TRBD1
j_gene: TRBJ1-1
abundance: once
v_gene: TRBV29-1
CDR3nt: TGCAGCGTAACTCAGGGGGACACTGAAGCTTTCTTT
CDR3aa: CSVTQGDTEAFF

d_gene: NA
j_gene: TRBJ2-3
abundance: NA
v_gene: TRBV19
CDR3nt: TGTGCCAGTAGTATTACGGGGGGCCACTACACAGATACGCAGTATTTT
CDR3aa: CASSITGGHYTDTQYF

d_gene: TRBD2
j_gene: TRBJ2-7
abundance: NA
v_gene: TRBV6-2/TRBV6-3
CDR3nt: TGTGCCAGCAGTTACTACCAGCGGGGTACAAACGAGCAGTACTTC
CDR3aa: CASSYYQRGTNEQYF

d_gene: NA
j_gene: TRBJ1-4
abundance: few
v_gene: TRBV3-1/TRBV3-2
CDR3nt: TGTGCCAGCAGCCAAACCACCGGGGTGGCAGGGGTTCGGGAAAAACTGTTTTTT
CDR3aa: CASSQTTGVAGVREKLFF

d_gene: NA
j_gene: TRBJ2-2
abundance: NA
v_gene: TRBV2
CDR3nt: TGTGCCAGCATCCTAAGTCCGGGGGCGAACACCGGGGAGCTGTTTTTT
CDR3aa: CASILSPGANTGELFF

d_gene: NA
j_gene: TRBJ1-2
abundance: NA
v_gene: TRBV5-1
CDR3nt: TGCGCCAGCAGCTTGATGGGGGCCTCAAGGGGCTATGGCTACACCTTC
CDR3aa: CASSLMGASRGYGYTF

d_gene: NA
j_gene: TRBJ1-6
abundance: NA
v_gene: TRBV28
CDR3nt: TGTGCCACCAACCTCTCCGCTAGGCGGGGGCGCGGTAATTCACCCCTCCACTTT
CDR3aa: CATNLSARRGRGNSPLHF

d_gene: TRBD1
j_gene: TRBJ2-5
abundance: NA
v_gene: TRBV19
CDR3nt: TGTGCCAGTAGCCCCCAGGGACAGGGACAAGAGACCCAGTACTTC
CDR3aa: CASSPQGQGQETQYF

d_gene: TRBD1
j_gene: TRBJ1-6
abundance: NA
v_gene: TRBV6-6
CDR3nt: TGTGCCAGCAATGGACAGGTGGACTATTCACCCCTCCACTTT
CDR3aa: CASNGQVDYSPLHF

d_gene: NA
j_gene: TRBJ2-1
abundance: NA
v_gene: TRBV4-1
CDR3nt: TGCGCCAGCCCCCAAAAAGGAGGACCGATACTGCGAATAACCTACAATGAGCAGTTCTTC
CDR3aa: CASPQKGGPILRITYNEQFF

d_gene: TRBD2
j_gene: TRBJ2-1
abundance: NA
v_gene: TRBV7-9
CDR3nt: TGTGCCAGCAGCTTAGAATTGAGGACTAGGACGTTCTTC
CDR3aa: CASSLELRTRTFF

d_gene: TRBD1
j_gene: TRBJ1-1
abundance: once
v_gene: TRBV3-1/TRBV3-2
CDR3nt: TGTGCCAGCAGCCAAGGTACAGGGGGGAAGGGAAGGGAAGCTTTCTTT
CDR3aa: CASSQGTGGKGREAFF

d_gene: TRBD2
j_gene: TRBJ2-2
abundance: NA
v_gene: TRBV5-1
CDR3nt: TGCGCCAGCAGTTCTACTAGCGGGGGTAACACCGGGGAGCTGTTTTTT
CDR3aa: CASSSTSGGNTGELFF